What follows are 18 T cell receptor beta chains derived from one specimen sequenced in a study of blood T cell repertoires in COVID-19. The protocol was immunoSEQ multiplex PCR, while the TCRdb copy is restricted to in-frame clones and leaves out a portion. The table includes hundreds of thousands of clones, about 83% detected once. Sequences were obtained from peripheral blood. These receptor sequences come from a woman aged 30 to 39 with COVID-19, enrolled during active disease.

This chain uses TRBV6-1 with TRBJ2-2; 10 bases are a match to TRBD2. The ends lost 2 bases at V and 4 bases at J; junction bases unmatched: 4. This CDR3 has 16 residues. Germline V lookup: CDR1 MNHNS, CDR2 SASEGT. The chain's CDR3 is CASSESSSGSTGELFF. DNA of the CDR3: TGTGCCAGCAGTGAATCGTCTAGCGGGAGCACCGGGGAGCTGTTTTTT.

The rearrangement joins TRBV7-2 to TRBJ1-5; no firm D call. CDR1 and CDR2 from the germline V gene are SGHTA and FQGNSA. There are 13 residues in the CDR3. Deletions cut 2 bases from V and 4 bases from J, with 6 bases between. CDR3 amino acids: CASSLTWNQPQHF. The CDR3 DNA reads as TGTGCCAGCAGCTTAACATGGAATCAGCCCCAGCATTTT.

V gene TRBV19 combines with J gene TRBJ1-5; 7 nucleotides match TRBD1. The CDR3 spans 14 residues. Germline V lookup: CDR1 LNHDA, CDR2 SQIVND (reference sequence). J gave up 5 bases and V 9 bases, and 10 bases lay outside the gene matches. For the CDR3, the DNA is TGTGCCAGCACCACGACAGGGCTGTATCAGCCCCAGCATTTT. It codes for CASTTTGLYQPQHF.

V and J are TRBV9 and TRBJ1-5; D may be TRBD1 (6 bases). The CDR3 covers 14 residues. Trimming took off 4 bases at V and 4 bases at J, with 12 bases between the two ends. Germline V gives CDR1 SGDLS, CDR2 YYNGEE. Written as DNA, the CDR3 is TGTGCCAGCAGCAGTTCAGGGACAAATCAGCCCCAGCATTTT. It is translated as CASSSSGTNQPQHF.

This chain joins TRBV28 and TRBJ2-5; 7 bases are shared with TRBD2. V lost 3 bases and J lost 2; bases outside the gene matches: 3. The CDR3 has 14 amino acids. Germline-derived CDR1 and CDR2 are MDHEN and SYDVKM. CDR3 sequence reads: CASSFGTTQETQYF. For the CDR3, the DNA is TGTGCCAGCAGTTTCGGGACTACACAAGAGACCCAGTACTTC.

This clone occurred once. The V and J genes are TRBV5-6 and TRBJ2-2; a possible D gene is TRBD2 (5 bases). V gave up 1 base and J gave up 1 base, with 8 bases separating them. This CDR3 spans 15 amino acids. Germline V lookup: CDR1 SGHDT, CDR2 YYEEEE. The CDR3 coding sequence is TGTGCCAGCAGCTTGAAACGGGAGAACACCGGGGAGCTGTTTTTT. Amino acid sequence: CASSLKRENTGELFF.

This clone was picked up one time. This rearrangement joins TRBV27 to TRBJ1-3; 8 bases match TRBD1. Germline CDR1 MNHEY, CDR2 SMNVEV (reference sequence). The V gene end was trimmed by 3 bases and the J gene end by 4 bases; junction bases not matched to a gene: 5. There are 15 residues in the CDR3. CDR3 sequence reads: CASSLTGVAGNTIYF. The CDR3 bases are TGTGCCAGCAGTTTGACAGGGGTCGCGGGAAACACCATATATTTT.

J is TRBJ2-1 and V is TRBV6-5; D possibly corresponds to TRBD2 (6 bases). This CDR3 spans 13 amino acids. The germline V gene encodes CDR1 MNHEY and CDR2 SVGAGI. With 6 bases removed from V and 3 bases from J, the gap between germline ends came to 9 bases. CDR3 nucleotides: TGTGCCAGCAGGGACGGGGGCTACAATGAGCAGTTCTTC. Translating it yields CASRDGGYNEQFF.

In this sample, this clone turned up a few times. The CDR3 is CASSAREYNSPLHF. The CDR3 DNA sequence: TGTGCCAGCAGCGCCCGGGAGTATAATTCACCCCTCCACTTT. The chain uses TRBV9 and TRBJ1-6; D ambiguous. The germline CDR1 and CDR2 sequences are SGDLS and YYNGEE. Trimming removed 3 bases at V and 4 bases at J, with 8 bases between. The length of the CDR3 is 14 residues.

J is TRBJ2-2 and V is TRBV7-2, with a weak D call TRBD2 (5 bases). This CDR3 region has 15 residues. CDR1 SGHTA and CDR2 FQGNSA come from the germline V gene. V dropped 3 bases and J dropped 5 bases, with 13 bases sitting between them. The CDR3 coding sequence is TGTGCCAGCAGCTTTCGAGGAGGCGGGACCGGGGAGCTGTTTTTT. It codes for CASSFRGGGTGELFF. Combining the CDR3 with reference TRBV7-2 and TRBJ2-2 gives the whole variable domain GAGVSQSPSNKVTEKGKDVELRCDPISGHTALYWYRQSLGQGLEFLIYFQGNSAPDKSGLPSDRFSAERTGGSVSTLTIQRTQQEDSAVYLCASSFRGGGTGELFFGEGSRLTVL.

The chain combines TRBV3-1 (or the pseudogene TRBV3-2) with TRBJ2-5; 12 nucleotides align to TRBD2. J gave up 3 bases and V 1 base, and 6 bases lay outside the gene matches. The CDR3 has 17 amino acids. Looked up from germline, CDR1 is LGHDT and CDR2 is YNNKEL (reference sequence). The DNA of the CDR3 is TGTGCCAGCAGCCAAGGACTAGCGGGGGCCTGGGAAGAGACCCAGTACTTC. Translation: CASSQGLAGAWEETQYF.

V and J are TRBV3-1 (or the pseudogene TRBV3-2) and TRBJ2-5; 9 positions agree with TRBD2. J gave up 5 bases and V 1 base, and 11 bases lay outside the gene matches. Germline lookup yields CDR1 LGHDT and CDR2 YNNKEL (reference sequence). CDR3 size: 17 residues. CDR3: CASSQGVGRGGPETQYF. The CDR3 DNA reads as TGTGCCAGCAGCCAAGGAGTCGGGCGGGGGGGCCCGGAGACCCAGTACTTC.

The chain employs TRBV5-1 and TRBJ2-5; D may be TRBD1 (5 bases). CDR3 size: 15 residues. V shed 0 bases and J shed 0 bases, with 9 bases lying between them. Germline CDR1 SGHRS, CDR2 YFSETQ. CDR3 bases: TGCGCCAGCAGCTTGGCCTTGACAGACCAAGAGACCCAGTACTTC. Encoded protein: CASSLALTDQETQYF.

The chain uses TRBV6-2 or TRBV6-3 and TRBJ2-7; possible D gene TRBD1, 5 bases. The V gene's germline CDR1 is MNHEY and CDR2 SVGEGT. V was shortened by 0 bases and J by 6 bases, with 12 bases between the two germline ends. This CDR3 comprises 14 residues. CDR3 loop: CASSYSGRALEQYF. CDR3 nucleotide sequence: TGTGCCAGCAGTTACTCGGGCAGGGCCCTCGAGCAGTACTTC.

V usage is TRBV30 and J usage is TRBJ1-5; maybe TRBD1 (5 bases). V gave up 2 bases and J gave up 2 bases, with 16 bases separating them. The germline V gene has CDR1 GTSNPN and CDR2 SVGIG (reference sequence). The CDR3 runs 16 residues. This CDR3 reads CAWSRRQIGGNQPQHF. The CDR3 DNA sequence: TGTGCCTGGAGTCGTAGACAGATTGGGGGCAATCAGCCCCAGCATTTT.

This clone has a single count. J is TRBJ2-2 and V is TRBV13, with D maybe TRBD1 (6 bases). The germline V and J ends were trimmed by 5 bases and 5 bases, with 9 bases remaining between them. CDR1 is PRHDT, CDR2 FYEKMQ, per germline (reference sequence). The CDR3 runs 13 residues. CDR3 coding DNA: TGTGCCAGCAGCATCAGGGGAACCGGGGAGCTGTTTTTT. Encoded protein: CASSIRGTGELFF.

The chain has TRBV5-6 and TRBJ1-4, with D perhaps matching TRBD1 (6 bases). The CDR3 has 16 residues. Trimming shortened V by 1 base and J by 3 bases, and 13 bases separated the two germline ends. The V gene's germline CDR1 is SGHDT and CDR2 YYEEEE. CDR3 sequence (DNA): TGTGCCAGCAGCTTGAGGGGGATTGGGTCTAATGAAAAACTGTTTTTT. This translates into CASSLRGIGSNEKLFF.

Turning to this clone: This sample includes further DNA sequences coding for the same CDR3. The chain couples TRBV9 to TRBJ2-7; 8 bases match TRBD2. Trimming at V came to 0 bases and at J to 4 bases, leaving 3 bases not matched to a gene. CDR1 is SGDLS and CDR2 is YYNGEE in the germline V gene. This CDR3 has 14 amino acids. CDR3: CASSVATGGYEQYF. The CDR3 DNA reads TGTGCCAGCAGCGTAGCGACGGGAGGGTACGAGCAGTACTTC.